This TCR beta chain was sequenced during a study of T cell changes during pregnancy in multiple sclerosis. Assay used: immunoSEQ multiplex PCR; TCRdb lists only in-frame clones, some missing. The table includes about 92,000 clones, about 92% detected once. The clonotype was recovered from a female donor with multiple sclerosis, enrolled in a pregnancy study. The sample here was peripheral blood, taken in the first trimester of pregnancy.

CDR3 sequence: CASSYSGTGGAEGYTF. CDR3 coding DNA: TGTGCCAGCAGTTACTCGGGGACAGGGGGCGCCGAAGGCTACACCTTC. V usage is TRBV6-6 and J usage is TRBJ1-2; TRBD1 agrees at 12 bases. There are 16 residues in the CDR3. The junction had 7 bases not matched to a gene; V was cut back by 0 bases and J by 8 bases. CDR1 MNHNY and CDR2 SVGAGI come from the germline V gene (reference sequence).